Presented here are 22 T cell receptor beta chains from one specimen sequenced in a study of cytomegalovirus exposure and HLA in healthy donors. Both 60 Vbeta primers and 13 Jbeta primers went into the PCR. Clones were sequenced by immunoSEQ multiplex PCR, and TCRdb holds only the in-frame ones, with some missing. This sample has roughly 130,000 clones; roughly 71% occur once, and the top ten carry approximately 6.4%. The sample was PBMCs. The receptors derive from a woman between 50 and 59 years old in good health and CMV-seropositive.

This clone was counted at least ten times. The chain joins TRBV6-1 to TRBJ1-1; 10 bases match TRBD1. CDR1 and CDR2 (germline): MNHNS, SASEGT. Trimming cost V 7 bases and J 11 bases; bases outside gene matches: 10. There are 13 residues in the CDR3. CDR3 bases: TGTGCCAGCATCCGGGACAGGGGAGGGAGGGCTTTCTTT. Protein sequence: CASIRDRGGRAFF.

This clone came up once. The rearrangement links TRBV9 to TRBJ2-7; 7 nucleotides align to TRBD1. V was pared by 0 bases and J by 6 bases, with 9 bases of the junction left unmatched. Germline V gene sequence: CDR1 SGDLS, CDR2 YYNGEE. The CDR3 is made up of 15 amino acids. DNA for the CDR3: TGTGCCAGCAGCGTAGGGTCACAGGGGATACGCGAGCAGTACTTC. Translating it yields CASSVGSQGIREQYF.

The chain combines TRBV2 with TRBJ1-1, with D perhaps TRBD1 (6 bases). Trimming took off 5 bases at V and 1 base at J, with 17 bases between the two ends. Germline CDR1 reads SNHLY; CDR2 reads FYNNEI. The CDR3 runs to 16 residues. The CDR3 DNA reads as TGTGCCAGCAGTCTTACAGGGAGCAAGGCGAACACTGAAGCTTTCTTT. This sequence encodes CASSLTGSKANTEAFF.

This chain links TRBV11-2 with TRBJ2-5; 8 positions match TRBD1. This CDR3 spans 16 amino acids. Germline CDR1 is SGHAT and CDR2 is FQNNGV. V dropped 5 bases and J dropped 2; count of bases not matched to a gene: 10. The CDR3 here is CASSPFRDRGQETQYF. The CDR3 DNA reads TGTGCCAGCAGCCCATTTCGTGACAGGGGTCAAGAGACCCAGTACTTC.

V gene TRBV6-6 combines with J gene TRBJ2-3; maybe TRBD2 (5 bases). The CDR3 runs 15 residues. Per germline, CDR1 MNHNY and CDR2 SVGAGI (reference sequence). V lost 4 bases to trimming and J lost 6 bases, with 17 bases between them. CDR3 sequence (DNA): TGTGCCAGCAGTTCCCCGGGATCCTCCGGCGATACGCAGTATTTT. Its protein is CASSSPGSSGDTQYF.

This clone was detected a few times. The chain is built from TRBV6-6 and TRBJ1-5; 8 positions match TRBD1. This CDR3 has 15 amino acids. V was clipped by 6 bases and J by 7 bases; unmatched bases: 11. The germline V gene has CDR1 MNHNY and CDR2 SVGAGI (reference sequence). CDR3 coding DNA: TGTGCCAGCAGAAAACAGGGGGATCTGGGACAGCCCCAGCATTTT. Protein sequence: CASRKQGDLGQPQHF.

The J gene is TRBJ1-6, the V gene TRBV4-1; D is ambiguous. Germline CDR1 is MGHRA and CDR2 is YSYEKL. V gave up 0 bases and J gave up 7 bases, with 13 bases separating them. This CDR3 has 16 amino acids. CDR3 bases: TGCGCCAGCAGCCAAGACATCCTCCCTCGGAATTCACCCCTCCACTTT. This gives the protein CASSQDILPRNSPLHF.

The CDR3 region has the DNA TGTGCCAGCAGCCCATTACAGGGATCGGATGAAAAACTGTTTTTT. Its translation is CASSPLQGSDEKLFF. The gene calls are TRBV7-8 and TRBJ1-4, with D perhaps matching TRBD1 (6 bases). CDR1 is SGHVS and CDR2 is FQNEAQ in the germline V gene. The CDR3 extends over 15 amino acids. V shed 5 bases and J shed 6 bases, with 16 bases lying between them.

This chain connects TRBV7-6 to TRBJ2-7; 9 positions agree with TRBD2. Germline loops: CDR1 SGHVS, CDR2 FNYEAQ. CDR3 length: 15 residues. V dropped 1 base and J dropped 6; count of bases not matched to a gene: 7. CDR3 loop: CASSLGLAASSEQYF. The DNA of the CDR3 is TGTGCCAGCAGCTTAGGACTAGCGGCCTCTAGCGAGCAGTACTTC.

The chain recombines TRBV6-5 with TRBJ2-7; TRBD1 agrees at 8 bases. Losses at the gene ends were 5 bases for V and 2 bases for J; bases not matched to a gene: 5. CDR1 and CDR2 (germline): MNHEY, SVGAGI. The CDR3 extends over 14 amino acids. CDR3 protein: CASSAQGGTYEQYF. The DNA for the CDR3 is TGTGCCAGCAGTGCACAGGGGGGAACCTACGAGCAGTACTTC.

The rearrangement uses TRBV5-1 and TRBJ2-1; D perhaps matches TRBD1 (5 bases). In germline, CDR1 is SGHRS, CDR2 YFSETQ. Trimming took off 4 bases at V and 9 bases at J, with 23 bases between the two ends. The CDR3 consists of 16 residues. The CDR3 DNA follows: TGCGCCAGCAGCCCCGCCCAGGTCACTCCAGGGCGTGAGCAGTTCTTC. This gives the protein CASSPAQVTPGREQFF.

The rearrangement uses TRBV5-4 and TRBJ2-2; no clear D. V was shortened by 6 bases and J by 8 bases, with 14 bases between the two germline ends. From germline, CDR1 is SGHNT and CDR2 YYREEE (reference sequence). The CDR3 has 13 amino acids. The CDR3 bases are TGTGCCAGCACATACGGCACTACGGGGGAGCTGTTTTTT. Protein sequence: CASTYGTTGELFF.

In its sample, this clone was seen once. The CDR3: CASSSGSGGEETQYF. CDR3 nucleotide sequence: TGTGCCAGCAGCTCGGGTAGCGGGGGGGAAGAGACCCAGTACTTC. This chain uses TRBV7-9 with TRBJ2-5; 11 bases agree with TRBD2. The trim removed 4 bases at V and 3 bases at J, leaving 4 bases unmatched. Germline V gene sequence: CDR1 SEHNR, CDR2 FQNEAQ (reference sequence). The CDR3 totals 15 residues.

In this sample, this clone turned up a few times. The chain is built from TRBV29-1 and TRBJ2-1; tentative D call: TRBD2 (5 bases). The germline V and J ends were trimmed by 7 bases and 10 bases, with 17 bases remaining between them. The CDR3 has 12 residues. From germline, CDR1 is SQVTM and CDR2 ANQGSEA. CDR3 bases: TGCAGCGCCTGGATCCTAGCACGGGAGCAGTTCTTC. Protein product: CSAWILAREQFF.

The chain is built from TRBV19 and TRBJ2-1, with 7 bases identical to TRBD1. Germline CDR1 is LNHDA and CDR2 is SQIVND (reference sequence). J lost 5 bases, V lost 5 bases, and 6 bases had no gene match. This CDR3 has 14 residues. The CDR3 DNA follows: TGTGCCAGTAGTTCCACAGGGGTCCACAATGAGCAGTTCTTC. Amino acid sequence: CASSSTGVHNEQFF.

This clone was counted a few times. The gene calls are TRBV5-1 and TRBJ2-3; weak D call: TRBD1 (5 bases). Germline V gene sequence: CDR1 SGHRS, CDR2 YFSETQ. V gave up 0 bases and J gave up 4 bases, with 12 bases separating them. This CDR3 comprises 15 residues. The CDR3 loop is CASSLGGRDPDTQYF. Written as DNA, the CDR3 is TGCGCCAGCAGCTTGGGCGGCAGGGATCCAGATACGCAGTATTTT.

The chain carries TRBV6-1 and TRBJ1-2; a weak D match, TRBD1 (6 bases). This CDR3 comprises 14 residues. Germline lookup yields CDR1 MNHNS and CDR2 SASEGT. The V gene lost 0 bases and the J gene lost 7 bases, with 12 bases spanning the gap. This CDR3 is CASSEARGGGGYTF. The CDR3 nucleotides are TGTGCCAGCAGTGAAGCGCGGGGGGGCGGTGGCTACACCTTC.

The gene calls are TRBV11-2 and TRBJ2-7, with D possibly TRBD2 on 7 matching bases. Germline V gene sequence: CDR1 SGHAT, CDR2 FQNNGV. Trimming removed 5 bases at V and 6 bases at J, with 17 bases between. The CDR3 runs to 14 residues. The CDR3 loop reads CASSPGRGNSEQYF. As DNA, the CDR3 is TGTGCCAGCAGCCCTGGGAGGGGGAATAGCGAGCAGTACTTC.

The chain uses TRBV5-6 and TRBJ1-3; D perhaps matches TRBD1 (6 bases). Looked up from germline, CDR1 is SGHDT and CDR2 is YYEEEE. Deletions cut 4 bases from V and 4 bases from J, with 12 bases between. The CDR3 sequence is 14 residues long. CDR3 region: CASSPSGAGNTIYF. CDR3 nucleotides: TGTGCCAGCAGCCCCTCAGGGGCCGGAAACACCATATATTTT.

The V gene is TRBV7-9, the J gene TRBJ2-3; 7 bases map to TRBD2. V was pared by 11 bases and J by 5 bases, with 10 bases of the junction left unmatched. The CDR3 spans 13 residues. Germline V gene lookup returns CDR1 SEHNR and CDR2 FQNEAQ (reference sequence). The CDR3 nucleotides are TGTGCCTCCCGTAGCCCGGGGGGAGATACGCAGTATTTT. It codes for CASRSPGGDTQYF.

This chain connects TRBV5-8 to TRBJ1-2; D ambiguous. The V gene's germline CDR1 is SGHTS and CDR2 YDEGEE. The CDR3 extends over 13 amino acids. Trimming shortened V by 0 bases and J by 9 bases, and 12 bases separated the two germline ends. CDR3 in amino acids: CASSLAPLGSYTF. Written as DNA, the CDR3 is TGTGCCAGCAGCTTGGCTCCCCTCGGTAGCTACACCTTC.

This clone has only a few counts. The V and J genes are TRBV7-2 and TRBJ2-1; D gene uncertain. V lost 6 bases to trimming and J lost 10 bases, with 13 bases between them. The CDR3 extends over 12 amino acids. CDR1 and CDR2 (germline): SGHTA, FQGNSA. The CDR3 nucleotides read TGTGCCAGCAGGCTTATGTCTAACGAGCAGTTCTTC. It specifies CASRLMSNEQFF.